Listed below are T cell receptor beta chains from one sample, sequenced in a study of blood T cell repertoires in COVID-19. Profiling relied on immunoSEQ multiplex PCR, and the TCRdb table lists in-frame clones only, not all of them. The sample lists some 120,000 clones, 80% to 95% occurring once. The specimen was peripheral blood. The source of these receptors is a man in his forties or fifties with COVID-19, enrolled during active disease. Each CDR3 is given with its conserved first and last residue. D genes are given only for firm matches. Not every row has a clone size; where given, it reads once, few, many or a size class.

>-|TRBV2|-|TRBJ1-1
TGTGCCAGCCACAGGGAATTAAACACTGAAGCTTTCTTT
CASHRELNTEAFF
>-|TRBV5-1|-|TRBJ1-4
TGCGCCAGCAGTGAAACAGGGTCGGAAAAACTGTTTTTT
CASSETGSEKLFF
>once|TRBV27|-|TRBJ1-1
TGTGCCAGCAGTTTACAGTTTCGGGGGAAAGACACTGAAGCTTTCTTT
CASSLQFRGKDTEAFF
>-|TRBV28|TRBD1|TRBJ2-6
TGTGCCAGCACCCCGGGACAGGGGGCTGGGGCCAACGTCCTGACTTTC
CASTPGQGAGANVLTF
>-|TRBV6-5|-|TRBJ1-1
TGTGCCAGCAGTTACTCGAGGCGAGCGAACACTGAAGCTTTCTTT
CASSYSRRANTEAFF
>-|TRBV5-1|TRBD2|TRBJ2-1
TGCGCCAGCAGCCGACTAGCGGGTTACAATGAGCAGTTCTTC
CASSRLAGYNEQFF
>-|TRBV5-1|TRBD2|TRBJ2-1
TGCGCCAGCAGCTTGGGGCTAGCGGGAGGCAGCGACAATGAGCAGTTCTTC
CASSLGLAGGSDNEQFF
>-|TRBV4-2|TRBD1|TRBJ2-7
TGTGCCAGCAGCCAAGGGGACAGGGCCTCGTACGAGCAGTACTTC
CASSQGDRASYEQYF
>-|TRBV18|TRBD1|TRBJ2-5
TGTGCCAGCTCAATGACAGGGAAGGATCAAGAGACCCAGTACTTC
CASSMTGKDQETQYF
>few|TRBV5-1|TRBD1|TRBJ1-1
TGCGCCAGCAGCAAGGACAGGGGTAGGAACACTGAAGCTTTCTTT
CASSKDRGRNTEAFF
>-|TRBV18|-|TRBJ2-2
TGTGCCAGCTCACGGGACTTAAACACCGGGGAGCTGTTTTTT
CASSRDLNTGELFF
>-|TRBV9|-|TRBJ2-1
TGTGCCAGCAGCCACTCGAACGCATACAATGAGCAGTTCTTC
CASSHSNAYNEQFF
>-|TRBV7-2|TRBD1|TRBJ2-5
TGTGCCAGCAGCCCGGACAGGGAGATCCAAGAGACCCAGTACTTC
CASSPDREIQETQYF
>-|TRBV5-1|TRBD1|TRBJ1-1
TGCGCCAGCAGCTTGGGCCCAGGGGGGCTGAACACTGAAGCTTTCTTT
CASSLGPGGLNTEAFF
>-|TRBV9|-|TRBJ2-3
TGTGCCAGCAGCGTAGGTCCAGGGTTCACAGATACGCAGTATTTT
CASSVGPGFTDTQYF
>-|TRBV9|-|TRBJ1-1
TGTGCCAGCAGCGGGGGCGGGGTGAACACTGAAGCTTTCTTT
CASSGGGVNTEAFF
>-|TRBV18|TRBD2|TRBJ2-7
TGTGCCAGCTCACCACTGTCTAGCGGGAGAGACTACGAGCAGTACTTC
CASSPLSSGRDYEQYF
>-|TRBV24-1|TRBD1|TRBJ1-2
TGTGCCACCAGTGAGGACAGGGGTGATGGCTACACCTTC
CATSEDRGDGYTF
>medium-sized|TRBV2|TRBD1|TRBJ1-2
TGTGCCAGCAGTGAGAGGGGGCAGGGGAAAGGCTACACCTTC
CASSERGQGKGYTF
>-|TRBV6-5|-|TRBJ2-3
TGTGCCAGCAGTTACCGGCCCCTAGGAAAAGCAGATACGCAGTATTTT
CASSYRPLGKADTQYF
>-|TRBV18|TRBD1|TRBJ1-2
TGTGCCAGCTCACTACAGGGGGCTGGTGGCTACACCTTC
CASSLQGAGGYTF
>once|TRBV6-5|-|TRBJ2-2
TGTGCCAGCAGAGGGGGGGGCACCGGGGAGCTGTTTTTT
CASRGGGTGELFF
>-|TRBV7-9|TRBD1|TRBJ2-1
TGTGCCAGCAGCTCTACCCCAGGGGGCTCCTACAATGAGCAGTTCTTC
CASSSTPGGSYNEQFF
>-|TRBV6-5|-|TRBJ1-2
TGTGCCAGCAGTTACTCTGCAGACGGGAACTATGGCTACACCTTC
CASSYSADGNYGYTF
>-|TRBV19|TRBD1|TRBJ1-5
TGTGCCAGTAGTATACGGGACAGGGAGTCTCAGCCCCAGCATTTT
CASSIRDRESQPQHF